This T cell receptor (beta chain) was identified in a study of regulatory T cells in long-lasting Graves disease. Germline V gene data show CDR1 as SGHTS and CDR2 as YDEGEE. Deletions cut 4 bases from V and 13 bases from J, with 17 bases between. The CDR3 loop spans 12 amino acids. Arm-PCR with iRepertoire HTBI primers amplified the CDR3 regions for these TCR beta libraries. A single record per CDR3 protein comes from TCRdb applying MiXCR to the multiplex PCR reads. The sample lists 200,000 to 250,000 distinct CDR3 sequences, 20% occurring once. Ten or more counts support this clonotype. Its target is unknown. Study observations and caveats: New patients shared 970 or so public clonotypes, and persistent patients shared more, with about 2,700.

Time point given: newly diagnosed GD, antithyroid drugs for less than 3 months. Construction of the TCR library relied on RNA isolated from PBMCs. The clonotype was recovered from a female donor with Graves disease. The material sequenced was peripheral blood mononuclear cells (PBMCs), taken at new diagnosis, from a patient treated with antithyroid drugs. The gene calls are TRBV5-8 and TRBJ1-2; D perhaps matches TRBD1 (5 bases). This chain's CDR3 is CASSHSGTALTF. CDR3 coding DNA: TGTGCCAGCAGCCACTCCGGGACGGCCCTCACCTTC.